This entry describes one T cell receptor beta chain. These data belong to a study of technical replicates of blood from several donors. Profiling relied on immunoSEQ multiplex PCR, and the TCRdb table lists in-frame clones only, not all of them. The repertoire holds more than 60,000 clones, with roughly 89% as singletons. This CDR3 has 17 amino acids. J lost 0 bases, V lost 7 bases, and 13 bases had no gene match. Germline CDR1 reads SNHLY; CDR2 reads FYNNEI. The receptor's source is a human donor in good health. Some clones in this sample may be carry-over from other donors' samples. Sequencing was carried out using PBMCs. The chain uses TRBV2 and TRBJ2-7; TRBD1 matches 9 bases. The CDR3 nucleotides are TGTGCCAGCACCCCGGGACAGGGTTTAGGGGTCTCCTACGAGCAGTACTTC. Translating it yields CASTPGQGLGVSYEQYF. Combining the CDR3 with reference TRBV2 and TRBJ2-7 gives the whole variable domain EPEVTQTPSHQVTQMGQEVILRCVPISNHLYFYWYRQILGQKVEFLVSFYNNEISEKSEIFDDQFSVERPDGSNFTLKIRSTKLEDSAMYFCASTPGQGLGVSYEQYFGPGTRLTVT.